The 8 T cell receptor beta chains below were found in one sample sequenced in a study of blood T cell repertoires in COVID-19. The method was immunoSEQ multiplex PCR; TCRdb's version includes in-frame clones alone and lacks a portion of them. The repertoire holds 110,000 or so clones, with about 86% as singletons. The sample taken for sequencing was peripheral blood. These receptors came from a man of 80 years or more with acute or convalescent COVID-19.

This clone was detected many times. This chain connects TRBV5-1 to TRBJ2-7, with D unclear. The CDR3 has 13 amino acids. V was pared by 1 base and J by 2 bases, with 7 bases between. In germline, CDR1 is SGHRS, CDR2 YFSETQ. The CDR3 is CASSLSIAYEQYF. The CDR3, as DNA: TGCGCCAGCAGCTTGAGCATAGCCTACGAGCAGTACTTC.

The V and J genes are TRBV5-6 and TRBJ1-1, with D unclear. The CDR3 extends over 12 amino acids. In germline, CDR1 is SGHDT, CDR2 YYEEEE. The V gene lost 3 bases and the J gene lost 8 bases, with 11 bases spanning the gap. The CDR3 region is CASSSISGEAFF. DNA of the CDR3: TGTGCCAGCAGCTCGATTTCCGGGGAAGCTTTCTTT.

This rearrangement joins TRBV10-3 to TRBJ2-7; 13 positions agree with TRBD2. The germline V gene has CDR1 ENHRY and CDR2 SYGVKD. This CDR3 contains 18 residues. With V trimmed by 2 bases and J by 0 bases, 7 bases remained unmatched. This CDR3 is CAISERLAGGKSSYEQYF. CDR3 nucleotides: TGTGCCATCAGTGAGAGACTAGCGGGAGGCAAGAGCTCCTACGAGCAGTACTTC.

The V gene is TRBV4-2, the J gene TRBJ1-2, with a tentative D call TRBD1 (5 bases). CDR1 is LGHNA, CDR2 YNFKEQ, per germline. This CDR3 has 15 residues. Trimming shortened V by 1 base and J by 7 bases, and 16 bases separated the two germline ends. The CDR3 sequence: CASSQAVRGLIGYTF. For the CDR3, the DNA is TGTGCCAGCAGCCAAGCCGTTAGGGGTCTCATTGGCTACACCTTC.

The chain combines TRBV11-3 with TRBJ2-2, with 9 bases matching TRBD1. The CDR3 consists of 14 residues. From germline, CDR1 is SGHNT and CDR2 YENEEA. V lost 5 bases to trimming and J lost 6 bases; unmatched junction nucleotides: 4. This chain's CDR3 is CASSQQGAAGELFF. CDR3 DNA: TGTGCCAGCAGCCAACAGGGGGCGGCCGGGGAGCTGTTTTTT.

The V and J genes are TRBV9 and TRBJ2-1; 11 bases agree with TRBD2. The CDR3 runs 16 residues. After removal of 0 bases from V and 4 bases from J, the junction contained 3 bases not matched to a gene. Germline V gene sequence: CDR1 SGDLS, CDR2 YYNGEE. The CDR3 protein is CASSVGLAGQYNEQFF. The CDR3 DNA is TGTGCCAGCAGCGTAGGACTAGCGGGACAATACAATGAGCAGTTCTTC.

The rearrangement joins TRBV30 to TRBJ1-3, with a possible D match to TRBD1 (6 bases). V shed 7 bases and J shed 2 bases, with 15 bases lying between them. The CDR3 consists of 14 residues. Germline loops: CDR1 GTSNPN, CDR2 SVGIG (reference sequence). The CDR3 sequence: CASGGGPPGNTIYF. CDR3 bases: TGTGCCTCCGGCGGGGGGCCCCCTGGAAACACCATATATTTT.

The chain carries TRBV28 and TRBJ1-2; D is perhaps TRBD1 (5 bases). This CDR3 comprises 12 residues. Germline V CDR1 and CDR2: MDHEN, SYDVKM. Trimming took 5 bases from V and 2 from J, leaving 6 bases between them. The CDR3 DNA reads TGTGCCAGCAGTCGGGGGAACTATGGCTACACCTTC. Its protein is CASSRGNYGYTF.